This T cell receptor beta chain was captured in a study of cytomegalovirus exposure and HLA in healthy donors. The overall study: HLA-typed donors were the source of about 85 million unique TCRs held in an early data release.

CDR3 length equals 17 residues. Germline-derived CDR1 and CDR2 are MGHDK and SYGVNS. V dropped 2 bases and J dropped 5; count of bases not matched to a gene: 13. Each donor was healthy, and each was a bone marrow donor. Amplification used 60 Vbeta primers and 13 Jbeta primers. Sequencing was performed with immunoSEQ multiplex PCR; in TCRdb, only in-frame clones are kept and a portion is missing. The table includes over 150,000 clones, over 75% detected once. The rearrangement uses TRBV25-1 and TRBJ2-5, with 8 bases aligning to TRBD2. Material: PBMCs. This clonotype originated in a woman under 30 in good health and CMV-seronegative. DNA of the CDR3: TGTGCCAGCAGTGAAAATGTTCGAGCGGGAGCTCCGGAGACCCAGTACTTC. Protein: CASSENVRAGAPETQYF.